A selection of T cell receptor beta chains follows, all from one sample in a study of Ad26.COV2.S vaccination and SARS-CoV-2 variants. Some clones are missing from TCRdb's copy, which holds only in-frame ones; the method was immunoSEQ multiplex PCR. The data contain fewer than 150,000 clones, roughly 90% of them singletons. This specimen consisted of peripheral blood, obtained after recovery from COVID-19. Receptor source: a human donor who had recovered from COVID-19. CDR3s include the opening cysteine and the closing phenylalanine or tryptophan. The order of the fields is clone size, J gene, D gene, V gene, CDR3 protein, CDR3 DNA. A D gene is named only where the DNA matches it firmly. Size is omitted from some rows. Given values are once, few, many or a class for expanded clones.

NA TRBJ2-7 NA TRBV14 CASSQDLNYEQYF TGTGCCAGCAGCCAAGATCTAAACTACGAGCAGTACTTC
NA TRBJ2-1 TRBD1 TRBV28 CASSTKGQPFNEQFF TGTGCCAGCAGCACGAAGGGACAGCCTTTCAATGAGCAGTTCTTC
NA TRBJ1-1 NA TRBV28 CASSFSGLRENTEAFF TGTGCCAGCAGTTTTTCGGGTCTCAGGGAGAACACTGAAGCTTTCTTT
NA TRBJ2-1 TRBD1 TRBV5-1 CASGQVGNNEQFF TGCGCCAGCGGACAGGTAGGAAACAATGAGCAGTTCTTC
NA TRBJ2-3 NA TRBV6-5 CASPRDGTDTQYF TGTGCCAGCCCTCGGGACGGGACAGATACGCAGTATTTT
NA TRBJ1-4 TRBD1 TRBV6-5 CASSRGTANEKLFF TGTGCCAGCAGCCGCGGGACAGCTAATGAAAAACTGTTTTTT
NA TRBJ2-1 TRBD1 TRBV18 CASSLPGQGKNEQFF TGTGCCAGCTCCCTCCCAGGACAGGGTAAGAATGAGCAGTTCTTC
NA TRBJ2-7 TRBD2 TRBV28 CASSLYGGGSYEQYF TGTGCCAGCAGTTTATATGGCGGGGGCTCCTACGAGCAGTACTTC
NA TRBJ1-2 NA TRBV3-1/TRBV3-2 CASRESGNYGYTF TGTGCCAGCAGGGAATCAGGGAATTATGGCTACACCTTC
once TRBJ1-2 NA TRBV25-1 CASSPYGDPRNGYTF TGTGCCAGCAGTCCATACGGGGATCCGAGAAATGGCTACACCTTC
NA TRBJ2-5 TRBD1 TRBV27 CASSLGQGLETQYF TGTGCCAGCAGTTTGGGACAGGGGTTGGAGACCCAGTACTTC
few TRBJ2-7 NA TRBV28 CATRSRGTYEQYF TGTGCCACCAGAAGTCGGGGCACCTACGAGCAGTACTTC
NA TRBJ2-4 TRBD2 TRBV4-3 CASSQLAGGQNIQYF TGCGCCAGCAGCCAACTAGCGGGGGGTCAAAACATTCAGTACTTC
NA TRBJ1-1 NA TRBV15 CATSRDYQRNTEAFF TGTGCCACCAGCAGAGACTATCAACGGAACACTGAAGCTTTCTTT
once TRBJ1-1 NA TRBV15 CATSNGLTGAFF TGTGCCACCAGCAACGGGCTGACTGGGGCTTTCTTT
NA TRBJ2-3 TRBD2 TRBV18 CASSPGLATTDTQYF TGTGCCAGCTCACCGGGACTAGCGACCACAGATACGCAGTATTTT
NA TRBJ1-1 NA TRBV18 CASSPDYGTEAFF TGTGCCAGCTCACCCGATTACGGCACTGAAGCTTTCTTT